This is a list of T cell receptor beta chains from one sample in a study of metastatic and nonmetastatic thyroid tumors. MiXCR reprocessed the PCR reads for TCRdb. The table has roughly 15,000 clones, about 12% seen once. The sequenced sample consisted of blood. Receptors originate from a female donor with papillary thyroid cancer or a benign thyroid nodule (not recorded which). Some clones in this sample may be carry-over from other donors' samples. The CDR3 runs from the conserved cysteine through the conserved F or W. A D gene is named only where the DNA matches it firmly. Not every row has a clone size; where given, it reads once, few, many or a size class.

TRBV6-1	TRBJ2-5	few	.	CANSYGRGRVETQYF	TGTGCCAACAGTTATGGGAGGGGGAGAGTGGAGACCCAGTACTTC
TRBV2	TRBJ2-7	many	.	CASMEGYPLSYEQYF	TGTGCCAGCATGGAGGGGTATCCCCTCTCCTACGAGCAGTACTTC
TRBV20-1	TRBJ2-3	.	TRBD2	CSAPLAGDTDTQYF	TGCAGTGCTCCACTAGCGGGGGACACAGATACGCAGTATTTT
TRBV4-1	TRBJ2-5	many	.	CASSQGATEETQYF	TGCGCCAGCAGCCAAGGTGCGACGGAAGAGACCCAGTACTTC
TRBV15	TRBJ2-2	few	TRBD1	CATSMPGQCLFGGELFF	TGTGCCACCAGCATGCCGGGACAGTGTCTTTTTGGCGGGGAGCTGTTTTTT
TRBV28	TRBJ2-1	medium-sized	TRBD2	CASSRTSGATYNEQFF	TGTGCCAGCTCCAGGACTAGCGGGGCCACCTACAATGAGCAGTTCTTC
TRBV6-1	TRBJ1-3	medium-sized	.	CASRGISGNTIYF	TGTGCCAGCCGCGGGATATCTGGAAACACCATATATTTT
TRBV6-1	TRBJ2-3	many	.	CASSELRANTDTRYF	TGTGCCAGCAGTGAGCTTAGGGCCAACACAGATACGCGGTATTTT
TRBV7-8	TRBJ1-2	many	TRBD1	CASSTDRDYGYTF	TGTGCCAGCAGCACCGACAGGGACTATGGCTACACCTTC
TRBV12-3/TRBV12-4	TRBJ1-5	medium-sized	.	CASSLSQPQHF	TGTGCCAGCAGTTTATCTCAGCCCCAGCATTTT
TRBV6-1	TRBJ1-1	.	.	CASSSPGIMNTEAFF	TGTGCCAGCAGCTCCCCGGGAATCATGAACACTGAAGCTTTCTTT
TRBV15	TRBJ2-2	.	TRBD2	CATSRERTGTSGGGNTGELFF	TGTGCCACCAGCAGAGAAAGAACCGGGACTAGCGGGGGAGGTAACACCGGGGAGCTGTTTTTT
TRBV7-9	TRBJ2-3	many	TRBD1	CASSLGQGPDTQYF	TGTGCCAGCAGCCTTGGACAGGGTCCAGATACGCAGTATTTT
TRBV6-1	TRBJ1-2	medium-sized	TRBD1	CASSPDRSNYGYTF	TGTGCCAGCAGTCCGGACAGGTCTAACTATGGCTACACCTTC
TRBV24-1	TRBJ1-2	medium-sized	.	CATSDPDGSPDGYTF	TGTGCCACCAGTGATCCAGACGGGTCGCCAGATGGCTACACCTTC
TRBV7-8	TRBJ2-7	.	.	CASRLFTIGSPYEQYF	TGTGCTAGCAGATTATTTACAATCGGGTCCCCCTACGAGCAGTACTTC
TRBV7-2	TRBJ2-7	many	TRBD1	CASSLDQGAYEQYF	TGTGCCAGCAGCTTAGACCAGGGGGCGTACGAGCAGTACTTC
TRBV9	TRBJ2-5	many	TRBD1	CASSVDSGQGVLETQYF	TGTGCCAGCAGCGTAGATTCCGGACAGGGGGTCTTAGAGACCCAGTACTTC
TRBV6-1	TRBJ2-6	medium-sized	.	CASSEEPAGDGANVLTF	TGTGCCAGCAGTGAAGAGCCGGCAGGGGACGGGGCCAACGTCCTGACTTTC
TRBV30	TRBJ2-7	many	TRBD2	CAWSVGGSMYEQYF	TGTGCCTGGAGTGTGGGCGGGAGTATGTACGAGCAGTACTTC
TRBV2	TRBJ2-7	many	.	CASSVSLGGSYEQYF	TGTGCCAGCAGTGTCTCGCTGGGGGGATCCTACGAGCAGTACTTC
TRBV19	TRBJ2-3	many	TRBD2	CASRTSGGITDTQYF	TGTGCCAGCCGGACTAGCGGGGGGATCACAGATACGCAGTATTTT
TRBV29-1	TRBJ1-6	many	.	CSAGGGSSSPLHF	TGCAGCGCCGGAGGGGGTTCGAGTTCACCCCTCCACTTT
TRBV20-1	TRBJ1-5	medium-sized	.	CSARLPSGQPQHF	TGCAGTGCAAGGTTGCCATCCGGCCAGCCCCAGCATTTT
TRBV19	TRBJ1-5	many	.	CASSMGVSNQPQHF	TGTGCCAGTAGTATGGGGGTGAGCAATCAGCCCCAGCATTTT
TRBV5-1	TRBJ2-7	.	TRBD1	CASSGTGSYEQYF	TGCGCCAGCAGTGGGACAGGGAGCTACGAGCAGTACTTC
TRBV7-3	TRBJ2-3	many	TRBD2	CASSSIAGSTDTQYF	TGTGCCAGCAGCTCCATAGCGGGGAGCACAGATACGCAGTATTTT
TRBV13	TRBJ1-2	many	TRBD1	CASSLVQGKSYGYTF	TGTGCCAGCAGCTTAGTACAGGGGAAGAGCTATGGCTACACCTTC
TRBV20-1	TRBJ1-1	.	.	CSASQPNTEAFF	TGCAGTGCTAGTCAGCCGAACACTGAAGCTTTCTTT
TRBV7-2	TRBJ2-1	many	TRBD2	CASSWGLAGNEQFF	TGTGCCAGCAGCTGGGGACTAGCGGGTAATGAGCAGTTCTTC
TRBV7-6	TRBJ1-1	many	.	CASSLEERPTEAFF	TGTGCCAGCAGCTTAGAAGAACGCCCGACTGAAGCTTTCTTT
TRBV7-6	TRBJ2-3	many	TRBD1	CASSGGQGITDTQYF	TGTGCCAGCAGCGGGGGACAGGGGATCACAGATACGCAGTATTTT
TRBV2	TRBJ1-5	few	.	CASSAHHDQPQHF	TGTGCCAGCAGTGCCCATCATGATCAGCCCCAGCATTTT
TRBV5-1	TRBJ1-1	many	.	CASSVRVNTEAFF	TGCGCCAGCAGCGTCCGGGTGAACACTGAAGCTTTCTTT
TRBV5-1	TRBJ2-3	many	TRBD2	CASSLEAGRADTQYF	TGCGCCAGCAGCTTGGAGGCAGGGAGGGCAGATACGCAGTATTTT
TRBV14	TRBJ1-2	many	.	CASSAIWVAGPSVGYTF	TGTGCCAGCAGCGCAATATGGGTGGCAGGACCATCGGTAGGCTACACCTTC
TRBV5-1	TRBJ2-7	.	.	CASSSIAVLSNEQYF	TGCGCCAGCAGCTCGATAGCAGTACTATCTAACGAGCAGTACTTC
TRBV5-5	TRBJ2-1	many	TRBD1	CASSLIPGTENEQFF	TGTGCCAGCAGCTTGATCCCCGGGACAGAGAATGAGCAGTTCTTC
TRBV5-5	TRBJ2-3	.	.	CASSLGGSSDTQYF	TGTGCCAGCAGCTTGGGTGGCTCATCAGATACGCAGTATTTT
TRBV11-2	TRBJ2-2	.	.	CVSSLRLGPTNTVELFF	TGTGTCAGCAGCTTACGTTTGGGCCCCACCAACACCGTGGAGCTGTTTTTT
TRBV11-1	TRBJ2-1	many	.	CASSLGLSHYNEQFF	TGTGCCAGCAGCTTAGGACTGTCCCACTACAATGAGCAGTTCTTC
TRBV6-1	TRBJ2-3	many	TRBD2	CASSAGTSGGHFTDTQYF	TGTGCCAGCAGTGCCGGGACTAGCGGGGGCCATTTCACAGATACGCAGTATTTT
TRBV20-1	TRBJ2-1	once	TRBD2	CSAREVGTSGRRIEQFF	TGCAGTGCTAGAGAGGTCGGGACTAGCGGGAGGAGGATTGAGCAGTTCTTC
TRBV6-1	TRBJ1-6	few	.	CASTRGYNSPIHF	TGTGCCAGCACGCGGGGGTATAATTCACCCATCCACTTT
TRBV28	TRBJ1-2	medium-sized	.	CASSLPAGRNNYGYTF	TGTGCCAGCAGTTTACCCGCCGGCAGAAATAACTATGGCTACACCTTC
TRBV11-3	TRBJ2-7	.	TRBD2	CASSLRLAGVEEQYF	TGTGCCAGCAGCTTAAGACTAGCGGGAGTAGAAGAGCAGTACTTC
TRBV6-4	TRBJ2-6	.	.	CASSHGTGLGANALTF	TGTGCCAGCAGTCACGGGACGGGGTTGGGGGCCAACGCACTGACTTTC
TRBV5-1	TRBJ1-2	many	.	CASSLVPENYGYTF	TGCGCCAGCAGCTTGGTTCCCGAGAACTATGGCTACACCTTC
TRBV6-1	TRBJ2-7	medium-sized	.	CASSPLSPGYEQYF	TGTGCCAGCAGTCCACTCTCTCCCGGCTACGAGCAGTACTTC
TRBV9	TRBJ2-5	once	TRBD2	CASSARTSGDETQYF	TGTGCCAGCAGCGCCCGGACTAGCGGGGACGAGACCCAGTACTTC